The entry below describes one TCR beta chain. Amplification used 60 Vbeta primers and 13 Jbeta primers. Generated by immunoSEQ multiplex PCR, the TCRdb table keeps only in-frame clones and is missing some. The profile covers around 140,000 clones, with about 79% appearing a single time and less than 2% taken by the ten largest. This entry belongs to a study of cytomegalovirus exposure and HLA in healthy donors. Germline V gene lookup returns CDR1 SGHNT and CDR2 YYREEE (reference sequence). This CDR3 has 16 amino acids. Between the trimmed V and J ends, which lost 2 bases and 8 bases, there was a span of 22 bases.

The chain is built from TRBV5-4 and TRBJ1-1; D may be TRBD1 (5 bases). The source of this sequence is a female donor in good health and CMV-seropositive. Material: PBMCs. The CDR3 DNA sequence: TGTGCCAGCAGCTTTTGGAGGGGCCCTATTCGAGGGGAAGCTTTCTTT. It yields the protein CASSFWRGPIRGEAFF.